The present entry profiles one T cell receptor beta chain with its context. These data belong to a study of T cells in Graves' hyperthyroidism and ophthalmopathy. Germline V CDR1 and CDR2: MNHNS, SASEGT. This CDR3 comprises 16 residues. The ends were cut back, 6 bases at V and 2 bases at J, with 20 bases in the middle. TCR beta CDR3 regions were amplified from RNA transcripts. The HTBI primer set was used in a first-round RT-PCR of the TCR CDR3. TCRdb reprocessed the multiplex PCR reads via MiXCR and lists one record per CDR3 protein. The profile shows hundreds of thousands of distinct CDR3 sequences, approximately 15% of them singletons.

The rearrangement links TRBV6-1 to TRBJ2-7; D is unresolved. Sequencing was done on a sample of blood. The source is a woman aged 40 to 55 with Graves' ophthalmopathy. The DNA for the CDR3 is TGTGCCAGCAGCCCCCCCCAGGCGAGGATCACCTACGAGCAGTACTTC. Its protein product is CASSPPQARITYEQYF.